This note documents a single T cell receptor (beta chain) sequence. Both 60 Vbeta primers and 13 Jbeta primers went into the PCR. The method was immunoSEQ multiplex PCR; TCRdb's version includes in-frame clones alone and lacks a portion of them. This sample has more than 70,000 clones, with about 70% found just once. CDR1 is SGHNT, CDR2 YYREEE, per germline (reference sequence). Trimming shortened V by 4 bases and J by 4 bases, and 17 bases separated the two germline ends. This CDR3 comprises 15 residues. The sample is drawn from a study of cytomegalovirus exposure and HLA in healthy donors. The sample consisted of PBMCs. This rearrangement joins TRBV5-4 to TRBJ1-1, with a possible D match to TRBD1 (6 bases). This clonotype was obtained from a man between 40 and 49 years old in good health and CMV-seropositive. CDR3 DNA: TGTGCCAGCAGCCGGCCGGCAGGGGAGGGCACTGAAGCTTTCTTT. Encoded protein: CASSRPAGEGTEAFF.